Sequencing of this T cell receptor beta chain was carried out in a study of blood T cell repertoires in COVID-19. Background on the study: Spain, Italy and the United States supplied samples that represented acute and convalescent COVID-19.

Repertoires were generated with immunoSEQ multiplex PCR, while TCRdb's copy carries only in-frame clones and drops some. The sample shows about 280,000 clones, 85% of them seen only once. Grouping used clinical history reported by participants in a survey and questionnaire. Recovered Cohort 3 donors showed two negative PCRs, clearance, or symptom resolution. The length of the CDR3 is 14 residues. CDR1 is KGHSH and CDR2 is LQKENI in the germline V gene. V dropped 1 base and J dropped 5 bases, with 9 bases sitting between them. The sequenced material came from PBMCs or T cells enriched from blood (not recorded which). The J gene is TRBJ2-1, the V gene TRBV18; TRBD1 might be the D (5 bases). The sequence derives from a woman in her 50s who had recovered from COVID-19. CDR3 sequence reads: CASSPLDTNNEQFF. The CDR3 nucleotides read TGTGCCAGCTCACCACTGGACACAAACAATGAGCAGTTCTTC.